The clone carrying this T cell receptor beta chain occurred many times. Its specificity is not known. The sample originates from a study of T cell repertoires in cytomegalovirus infection. Background on the study: TCR beta signatures that were public indicated CMV infection and matching HLA type.

Trimming removed 4 bases from V and 1 base from J, with 10 bases in between. CDR3 size: 14 residues. Germline CDR1 SGHTA, CDR2 FQGNSA. One entry per CDR3 protein, called by TCRdb with MiXCR from the reads. The sample holds about 400,000 distinct CDR3 sequences, 15% to 20% seen once. Study results and limitations: Pooled public TCR beta family frequency picked out CMV carriers with the relevant HLA. Dominating the ex vivo response were TCR beta clonotypes that were CMV-specific and HLA-C-restricted.

The sequence derives from a human donor in good health (CMV status not recorded). Some clones in this sample may be carry-over from other donors' samples. The chain links TRBV7-2 to TRBJ1-1; no clear D gene. Material: PBMCs. Here the CDR3 DNA reads TGTGCCAGCAGCTCAGCCGACACGAACACTGAAGCTTTCTTT. Residues: CASSSADTNTEAFF.